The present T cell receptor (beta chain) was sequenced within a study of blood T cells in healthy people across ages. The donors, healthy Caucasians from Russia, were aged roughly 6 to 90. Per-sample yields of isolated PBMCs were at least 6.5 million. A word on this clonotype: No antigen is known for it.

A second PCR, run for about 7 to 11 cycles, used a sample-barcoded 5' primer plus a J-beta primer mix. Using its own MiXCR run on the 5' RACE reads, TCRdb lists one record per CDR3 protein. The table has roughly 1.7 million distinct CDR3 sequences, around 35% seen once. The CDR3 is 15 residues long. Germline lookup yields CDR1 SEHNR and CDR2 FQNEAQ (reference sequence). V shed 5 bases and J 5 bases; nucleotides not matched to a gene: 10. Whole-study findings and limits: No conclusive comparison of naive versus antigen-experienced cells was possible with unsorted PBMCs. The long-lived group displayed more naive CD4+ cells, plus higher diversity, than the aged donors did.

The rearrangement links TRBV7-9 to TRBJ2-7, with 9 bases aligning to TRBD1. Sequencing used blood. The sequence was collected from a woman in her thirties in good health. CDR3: CASSPSGQGSHEQYF. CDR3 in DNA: TGTGCCAGCAGCCCTTCGGGACAGGGATCCCACGAGCAGTACTTC.